These 14 T cell receptor beta chains were sequenced from one sample in a study of type 1 regulatory T cells. One entry per CDR3 protein, called by TCRdb with MiXCR from the reads. The data show around 88,000 distinct CDR3 sequences, with roughly 30% seen just once and roughly 2.4% held by the top ten. The sample taken for sequencing was CD4+ T cells, either the whole sample or a sorted fraction (not recorded which). These receptors all come from a human donor in good health.

The chain is built from TRBV5-1 and TRBJ1-1; the D is unclear. The germline gives CDR1 SGHRS, CDR2 YFSETQ. The CDR3 totals 13 residues. With 7 bases removed from V and 9 bases from J, the gap between germline ends came to 19 bases. The CDR3: CASAEGGSKKAFF. The CDR3 DNA reads TGCGCCAGCGCCGAGGGAGGTTCTAAGAAAGCTTTCTTT.

The V gene is TRBV20-1, the J gene TRBJ2-1; TRBD1 is a possible D gene (6 bases). Germline CDR1 DFQATT, CDR2 SNEGSKA (reference sequence). The CDR3 consists of 11 residues. V was shortened by 6 bases and J by 7 bases, with 10 bases between the two germline ends. CDR3: CSAIQGNEQFF. For the CDR3, the DNA is TGCAGTGCCATACAGGGTAATGAGCAGTTCTTC.

This clonotype showed up many times. The chain uses TRBV5-4 and TRBJ2-3; D perhaps matches TRBD1 (6 bases). Germline-derived CDR1 and CDR2 are SGHNT and YYREEE (reference sequence). V was pared by 4 bases and J by 6 bases, with 18 bases between. This CDR3 is 15 amino acids long. The CDR3 spells CASSPGAQLSDTQYF. CDR3 DNA sequence: TGTGCCAGCAGCCCAGGGGCCCAACTTTCGGATACGCAGTATTTT.

This clonotype was counted only a few times. The V gene is TRBV7-3, the J gene TRBJ2-3; 10 bases agree with TRBD2. The CDR3 is 15 residues long. Germline CDR1 is SGHTA and CDR2 is FQGTGA. Unmatched junction bases numbered 4, after V lost 5 bases and J lost 2 bases. The CDR3 spells CASSGSGRITDTQYF. The CDR3 DNA follows: TGTGCCAGCAGCGGTAGCGGGAGGATCACAGATACGCAGTATTTT.

The chain combines TRBV5-4 with TRBJ2-1; 9 nucleotides match TRBD2. CDR1 and CDR2 (germline): SGHNT, YYREEE (reference sequence). This CDR3 comprises 15 residues. The V and J ends lost 5 bases and 6 bases, in that order; junction bases with no gene match: 9. In nucleotides, the CDR3 is TGTGCCAGCAGTCCCCCGGGACTAGCAGCCAATGAGCAGTTCTTC. This gives the protein CASSPPGLAANEQFF.

The chain couples TRBV2 to TRBJ1-6; D is ambiguous. V was pared by 4 bases and J by 7 bases, with 8 bases between. The CDR3 length is 13 residues. The germline V gene encodes CDR1 SNHLY and CDR2 FYNNEI. CDR3 bases: TGTGCCAGCAGTGTCGAACTGAATTCACCCCTCCACTTT. Translating gives CASSVELNSPLHF.

The V gene is TRBV15, the J gene TRBJ2-7; 11 bases are a match to TRBD2. The CDR3 spans 17 residues. J was trimmed by 1 base and V by 1 base; bases with no gene match: 6. From germline, CDR1 is LNHNV and CDR2 YYDKDF (reference sequence). The CDR3 coding sequence is TGTGCCACCAGCAGAGTCTCCGGGACTAGCGGATCCTACGAGCAGTACTTC. As protein: CATSRVSGTSGSYEQYF.

With regard to this clonotype: This could be a read error, since a much larger clone is one nucleotide away. This rearrangement joins TRBV4-1 to TRBJ2-4; the match to TRBD2 covers 7 bases. Germline trimming cut 3 bases from V and 4 bases from J; bases unmatched to any gene: 6. The CDR3 loop spans 15 amino acids. Germline-derived CDR1 and CDR2 are MGHRA and YSYEKL. As DNA, the CDR3 is TGCGCCAGCAGCCATGGGCTAGCGGTGAAAAACATTCAGTACTTC. Protein sequence: CASSHGLAVKNIQYF.

This chain joins TRBV29-1 and TRBJ1-4; the match to TRBD1 covers 7 bases. V lost 7 bases to trimming and J lost 8 bases; unmatched junction nucleotides: 10. Germline V gene lookup returns CDR1 SQVTM and CDR2 ANQGSEA. The CDR3 spans 13 residues. The CDR3, as DNA: TGCAGCGCAGAGACAGGGCGGGAGGAAAAACTGTTTTTT. Translation: CSAETGREEKLFF. Full variable domain (missing parts from reference TRBV29-1 and TRBJ1-4): SAVISQKPSRDICQRGTSLTIQCQVDSQVTMMFWYRQQPGQSLTLIATANQGSEATYESGFVIDKFPISRPNLTFSTLTVSNMSPEDSSIYLCSAETGREEKLFFGSGTQLSVL.

J is TRBJ2-3 and V is TRBV27; perhaps D is TRBD1 or TRBD2 (5 bases each). The CDR3 length is 11 residues. Germline values: CDR1 MNHEY, CDR2 SMNVEV (reference sequence). Trimming removed 5 bases from V and 11 bases from J, with 11 bases in between. The CDR3 coding sequence is TGTGCCAGCAGTAGGGACCTTAAGCAGTATTTT. Protein sequence: CASSRDLKQYF.

The chain has TRBV3-1 and TRBJ1-2; maybe TRBD1 (5 bases). The CDR3 has 16 residues. Per the germline V gene, CDR1 is LGHDT and CDR2 is YNNKEL (reference sequence). The ends were cut back, 2 bases at V and 0 bases at J, with 13 bases in the middle. CDR3 DNA: TGTGCCAGCAGCCAATGGGGTCAGGGTTCTAACTATGGCTACACCTTC. Translated: CASSQWGQGSNYGYTF.

This clonotype was found a few times. This chain joins TRBV7-9 and TRBJ1-2; D gene uncertain. Germline V gives CDR1 SEHNR, CDR2 FQNEAQ (reference sequence). Between the trimmed V and J ends, which lost 1 base and 6 bases, there was a span of 12 bases. CDR3 size: 14 residues. The CDR3 bases are TGTGCCAGCAGCTTAGAGAATGAGGAAGATGGCTACACCTTC. Translating gives CASSLENEEDGYTF.

The gene calls are TRBV7-2 and TRBJ2-2; D perhaps matches TRBD1 (6 bases). The CDR3 is made up of 15 amino acids. V lost 7 bases and J lost 4, with 16 bases in between. Germline V gives CDR1 SGHTA, CDR2 FQGNSA. The CDR3 spells CASNQRQGTTGELFF. As DNA, the CDR3 is TGTGCCAGCAACCAGAGGCAGGGGACCACCGGGGAGCTGTTTTTT.

The V call is TRBV2, the J call TRBJ2-5; 7 nucleotides agree with TRBD2. Germline V gene lookup returns CDR1 SNHLY and CDR2 FYNNEI. Trimming at V came to 4 bases and at J to 5 bases, leaving 10 bases not matched to a gene. The CDR3 has 15 residues. The CDR3 loop is CASSVVGGPEETQYF. The CDR3 DNA sequence: TGTGCCAGCAGTGTGGTGGGAGGGCCGGAGGAGACCCAGTACTTC.